The next 2 T cell receptor beta chains were all read from a single sample in a study of blood T cell repertoires in COVID-19. The repertoire was sequenced with immunoSEQ multiplex PCR; TCRdb's copy has only in-frame clones and lacks some. The table records about 300,000 clones, 75% to 90% of them present only once. Material for sequencing was PBMCs or T cells enriched from blood (not recorded which). The receptors derive from a woman in her 30s who had been exposed to COVID-19.

V gene TRBV11-1 combines with J gene TRBJ2-7, with a tentative D call TRBD1 (6 bases). The CDR3 has 14 residues. Germline CDR1 and CDR2: SGHAT and FQDESV (reference sequence). Trimming shortened V by 3 bases and J by 5 bases, and 14 bases separated the two germline ends. The DNA of the CDR3 is TGTGCCAGCAGCTTTCTAACAGGGCTGGACGAGCAGTACTTC. It translates to CASSFLTGLDEQYF.

This sequence joins TRBV24-1 and TRBJ1-2; D is ambiguous. Germline loops: CDR1 KGHDR, CDR2 SFDVKD. Trimming stripped 4 bases from V and 2 bases from J, with 10 bases between. The CDR3 runs 14 residues. This CDR3 reads CATSEDWKNYGYTF. The DNA for the CDR3 is TGTGCCACCAGTGAAGACTGGAAGAACTATGGCTACACCTTC.